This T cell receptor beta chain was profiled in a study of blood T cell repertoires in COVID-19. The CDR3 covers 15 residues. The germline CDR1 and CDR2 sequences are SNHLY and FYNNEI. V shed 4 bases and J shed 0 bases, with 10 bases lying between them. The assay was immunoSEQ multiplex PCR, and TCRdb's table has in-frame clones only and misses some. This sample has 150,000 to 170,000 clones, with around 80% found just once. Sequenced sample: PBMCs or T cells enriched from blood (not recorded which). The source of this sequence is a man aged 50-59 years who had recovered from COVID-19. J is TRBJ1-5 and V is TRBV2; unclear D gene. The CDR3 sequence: CASSVDYNSNQPQHF. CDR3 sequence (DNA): TGTGCCAGCAGTGTTGACTACAATAGCAATCAGCCCCAGCATTTT.